The 16 T cell receptor beta chains presented below share a single source sample, sequenced in a study of cytomegalovirus exposure and HLA in healthy donors. 13 Jbeta primers and 60 Vbeta primers were used for the PCR. Produced via immunoSEQ multiplex PCR; TCRdb's table is partial and in-frame only. Altogether fewer than 200,000 clones are present, almost 80% being singletons, with the ten largest covering about 0.91%. The sample was PBMCs. Receptors were obtained from a woman in her 50s in good health and CMV-seropositive.

A few counts support this clone. The J gene is TRBJ2-3, the V gene TRBV5-4; D remains ambiguous. Germline CDR1 and CDR2: SGHNT and YYREEE (reference sequence). The CDR3 totals 13 residues. Trimming removed 1 base at V and 4 bases at J, with 7 bases between. Here the CDR3 DNA reads TGTGCCAGCAGCTTGTCCCCAGCAGATACGCAGTATTTT. Translating gives CASSLSPADTQYF.

The rearrangement uses TRBV6-6 and TRBJ1-5; the match to TRBD1 covers 8 bases. Germline V gene lookup returns CDR1 MNHNY and CDR2 SVGAGI (reference sequence). This CDR3 has 15 amino acids. The junction had 9 bases not matched to a gene; V was cut back by 6 bases and J by 5 bases. In nucleotides, the CDR3 is TGTGCCAGCAGATCCTCAGGGGGCCGGGATCAGCCCCAGCATTTT. Its protein product is CASRSSGGRDQPQHF.

V is TRBV2 and J is TRBJ2-5; TRBD2 aligns across 8 bases. Germline CDR1 is SNHLY and CDR2 is FYNNEI. CDR3 size: 13 residues. The trim removed 8 bases at V and 7 bases at J, leaving 9 bases unmatched. CDR3 bases: TGTGCCAGCTCCGGGGGGGATCCCGGGACCCAGTACTTC. Its translation: CASSGGDPGTQYF.

The rearrangement links TRBV6-6 to TRBJ2-7, with D maybe TRBD1 (6 bases). Trimming removed 8 bases from V and 1 base from J, with 18 bases in between. Germline CDR1 MNHNY, CDR2 SVGAGI (reference sequence). This CDR3 has 15 amino acids. The CDR3 nucleotides read TGTGCCAGCTGTGCGGATTCTCAGGGGTCCTACGAGCAGTACTTC. Its translation is CASCADSQGSYEQYF.

This chain joins TRBV28 and TRBJ1-5; D is possibly TRBD1 (6 bases). The V end was cut by 4 bases, the J end by 0 bases, with 10 bases between. CDR1 MDHEN and CDR2 SYDVKM come from the germline V gene. The CDR3 loop spans 15 amino acids. Written as DNA, the CDR3 is TGTGCCAGCAGTTCGGGGGGCCCTAGCAATCAGCCCCAGCATTTT. Its translation: CASSSGGPSNQPQHF.

The genes are TRBV5-1 and TRBJ2-7; D not resolved. The CDR3 runs to 11 residues. Germline V gene data show CDR1 as SGHRS and CDR2 as YFSETQ. The V end was cut by 3 bases, the J end by 4 bases, with 5 bases between. The CDR3 nucleotides are TGCGCCAGCAGCTCCCGGTACGAGCAGTACTTC. Its translation: CASSSRYEQYF.

V is TRBV4-3 and J is TRBJ2-2; D is uncertain. The CDR3 covers 14 residues. The germline CDR1 and CDR2 sequences are LGHNA and YSLEER. Trimming took off 3 bases at V and 2 bases at J, with 7 bases between the two ends. This CDR3 is CASSQVTNTGELFF. As DNA, the CDR3 is TGCGCCAGCAGCCAGGTGACTAACACCGGGGAGCTGTTTTTT.

This clone was detected a few times. V and J are TRBV29-1 and TRBJ1-1, with D unresolved. The CDR3 is made up of 13 amino acids. Per the germline V gene, CDR1 is SQVTM and CDR2 is ANQGSEA. V was clipped by 4 bases and J by 0 bases, with 9 bases between them. This CDR3 reads CSVGQTLNTEAFF. For the CDR3, the DNA is TGCAGCGTTGGGCAGACTTTGAACACTGAAGCTTTCTTT.

This clone turned up a few times. This chain uses TRBV13 with TRBJ2-7; possibly TRBD2 for D (7 bases). The CDR3 covers 16 residues. Trimming cost V 4 bases and J 0 bases, with 16 bases left between them. CDR1 PRHDT and CDR2 FYEKMQ come from the germline V gene (reference sequence). CDR3 sequence: CASSSRAGASSYEQYF. DNA of the CDR3: TGTGCCAGCAGCTCCCGGGCGGGGGCGAGCTCCTACGAGCAGTACTTC.

The chain couples TRBV6-1 to TRBJ1-2, with unresolved D. The germline V gene encodes CDR1 MNHNS and CDR2 SASEGT. The CDR3 loop spans 14 amino acids. The V end was cut by 3 bases, the J end by 0 bases, with 8 bases between. The CDR3 region has the DNA TGTGCCAGCAGTGAGTCCTCCTCTAACTATGGCTACACCTTC. Translation gives CASSESSSNYGYTF.

The chain uses TRBV18 and TRBJ2-7; D is perhaps TRBD1 (6 bases). Trimming took off 2 bases at V and 2 bases at J, with 13 bases between the two ends. The CDR3 contains 15 residues. Germline loops: CDR1 KGHSH, CDR2 LQKENI. CDR3: CASSPYRDTAYEQYV. In nucleotides, the CDR3 is TGTGCCAGCTCACCATACCGGGACACAGCCTACGAGCAGTACGTC.

The genes are TRBV9 and TRBJ2-5; D uncertain. Trimming shortened V by 0 bases and J by 5 bases, and 11 bases separated the two germline ends. CDR3 length: 14 amino acids. CDR1 and CDR2 (germline): SGDLS, YYNGEE. Here the CDR3 reads CASSVGRSSETQYF. Here the CDR3 DNA reads TGTGCCAGCAGCGTAGGTCGGAGTTCGGAGACCCAGTACTTC.

J is TRBJ1-1 and V is TRBV27, with TRBD1 as a possible D gene (6 bases). Germline V lookup: CDR1 MNHEY, CDR2 SMNVEV (reference sequence). CDR3 size: 14 residues. The V end was cut by 5 bases, the J end by 0 bases, with 10 bases between. In DNA form, the CDR3 reads TGTGCCAGCAGTAGGACAGCCCTGAACACTGAAGCTTTCTTT. Protein sequence: CASSRTALNTEAFF.

This clone showed up just a few times. The V call is TRBV5-4, the J call TRBJ2-1; 9 nucleotides align to TRBD1. With V trimmed by 0 bases and J by 3 bases, 4 bases remained unmatched. Looked up from germline, CDR1 is SGHNT and CDR2 is YYREEE (reference sequence). This CDR3 region has 16 residues. Here the CDR3 DNA reads TGTGCCAGCAGCTTGGGGGTGGGACAGGGCTACAATGAGCAGTTCTTC. Amino acids: CASSLGVGQGYNEQFF.

As to this clone: Additional DNA sequences in this sample encode the identical CDR3. The chain recombines TRBV28 with TRBJ2-7, with D unclear. Germline V gives CDR1 MDHEN, CDR2 SYDVKM. This CDR3 spans 11 amino acids. V lost 2 bases and J lost 4, with 3 bases in between. Written as DNA, the CDR3 is TGTGCCAGCAGTTTACGTTACGAGCAGTACTTC. Protein: CASSLRYEQYF.

This chain connects TRBV14 to TRBJ2-1; D is undetermined. This CDR3 spans 11 amino acids. V lost 1 base, J lost 9 bases, and 4 bases lay in between. CDR1 SGHDN and CDR2 FVKESK come from the germline V gene. The CDR3 reads CASSQAIEQFF. The CDR3 DNA reads as TGTGCCAGCAGCCAAGCCATTGAGCAGTTCTTC.